A single T cell receptor beta chain is shown here with its context. This entry comes from a study of T-cell reconstitution after alpha-beta-depleted transplantation in children. Using unique molecular identifiers, the investigators prepared the TCRbeta library. Using its own MiXCR run on the PCR reads, TCRdb lists one record per CDR3 protein. The sample shows 260,000 or so distinct CDR3 sequences, 9.5% to 15% of them seen only once. This clonotype was obtained from a human donor who donated a stem cell graft to a child with acute lymphoblastic leukemia. The specimen was PBMCs from the stem cell graft donor, collected from the stem cell graft.

CDR3 residues: CSGRAGRVNEQFF. The CDR3 nucleotides read TGCAGTGGTCGGGCAGGGAGGGTCAATGAGCAGTTCTTC. V is TRBV20-1 and J is TRBJ2-1; the match to TRBD2 covers 7 bases. The CDR3 has 13 amino acids. Trimming took 7 bases from V and 6 from J; bases not matched to a gene: 9. Germline-derived CDR1 and CDR2 are DFQATT and SNEGSKA (reference sequence).